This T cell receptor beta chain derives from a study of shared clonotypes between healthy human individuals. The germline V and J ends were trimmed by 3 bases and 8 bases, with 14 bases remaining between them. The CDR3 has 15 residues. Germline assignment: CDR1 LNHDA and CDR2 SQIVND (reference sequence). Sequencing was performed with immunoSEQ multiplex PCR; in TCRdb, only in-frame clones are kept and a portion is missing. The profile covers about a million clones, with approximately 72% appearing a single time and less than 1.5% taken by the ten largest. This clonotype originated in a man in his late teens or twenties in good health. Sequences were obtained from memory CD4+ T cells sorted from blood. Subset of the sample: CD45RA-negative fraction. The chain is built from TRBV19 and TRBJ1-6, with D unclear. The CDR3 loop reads CASSIGRYVDSPLHF. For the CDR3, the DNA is TGTGCCAGTAGTATTGGACGATACGTGGATTCACCCCTCCACTTT. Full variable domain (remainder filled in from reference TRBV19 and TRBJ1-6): DGGITQSPKYLFRKEGQNVTLSCEQNLNHDAMYWYRQDPGQGLRLIYYSQIVNDFQKGDIAEGYSVSREKKESFPLTVTSAQKNPTAFYLCASSIGRYVDSPLHFGNGTRLTVT.